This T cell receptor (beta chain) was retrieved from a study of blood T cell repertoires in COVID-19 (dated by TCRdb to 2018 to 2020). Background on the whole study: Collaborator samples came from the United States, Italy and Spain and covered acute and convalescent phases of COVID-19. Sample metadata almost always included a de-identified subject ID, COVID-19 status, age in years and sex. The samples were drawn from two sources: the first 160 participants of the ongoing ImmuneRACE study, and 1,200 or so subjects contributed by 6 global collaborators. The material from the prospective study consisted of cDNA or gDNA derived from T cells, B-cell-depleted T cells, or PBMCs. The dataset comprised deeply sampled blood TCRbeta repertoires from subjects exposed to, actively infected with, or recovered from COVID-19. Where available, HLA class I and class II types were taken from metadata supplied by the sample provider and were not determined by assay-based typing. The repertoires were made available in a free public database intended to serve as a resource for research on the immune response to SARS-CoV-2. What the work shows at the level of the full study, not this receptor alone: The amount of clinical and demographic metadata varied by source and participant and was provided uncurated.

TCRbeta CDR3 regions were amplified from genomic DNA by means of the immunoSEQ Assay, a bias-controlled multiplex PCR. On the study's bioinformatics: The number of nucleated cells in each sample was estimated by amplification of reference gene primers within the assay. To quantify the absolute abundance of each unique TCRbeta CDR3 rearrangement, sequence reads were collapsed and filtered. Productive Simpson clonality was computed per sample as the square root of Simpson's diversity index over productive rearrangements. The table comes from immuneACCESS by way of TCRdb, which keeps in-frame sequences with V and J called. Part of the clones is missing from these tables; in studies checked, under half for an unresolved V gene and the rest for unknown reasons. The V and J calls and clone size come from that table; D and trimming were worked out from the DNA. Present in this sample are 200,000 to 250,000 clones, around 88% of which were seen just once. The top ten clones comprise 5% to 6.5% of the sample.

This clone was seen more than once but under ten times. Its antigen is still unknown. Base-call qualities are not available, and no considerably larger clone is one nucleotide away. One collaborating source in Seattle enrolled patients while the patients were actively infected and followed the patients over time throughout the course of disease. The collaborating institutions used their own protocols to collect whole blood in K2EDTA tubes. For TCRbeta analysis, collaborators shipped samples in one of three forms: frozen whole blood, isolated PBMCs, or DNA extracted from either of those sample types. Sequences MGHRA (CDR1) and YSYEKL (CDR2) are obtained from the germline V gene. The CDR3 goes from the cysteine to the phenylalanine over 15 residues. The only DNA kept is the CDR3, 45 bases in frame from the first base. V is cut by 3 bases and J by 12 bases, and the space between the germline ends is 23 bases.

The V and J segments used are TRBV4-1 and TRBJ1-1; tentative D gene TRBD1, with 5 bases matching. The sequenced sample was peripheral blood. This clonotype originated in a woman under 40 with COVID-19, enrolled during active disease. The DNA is TGCGCCAGCAGCCAGATCCTCAGGGTGGAAGGAATATCTTTCTTT. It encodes CASSQILRVEGISFF.